The T cell receptor (beta chain) described here comes from a study of blood T cell repertoires in COVID-19. V gave up 1 base and J gave up 3 bases, with 10 bases separating them. This CDR3 region has 15 residues. Germline assignment: CDR1 MNHEY and CDR2 SMNVEV (reference sequence). Clones were sequenced by immunoSEQ multiplex PCR, and TCRdb holds only the in-frame ones, with some missing. The sample has about 230,000 clones; approximately 90% are singletons. The chain has TRBV27 and TRBJ1-5; D may be TRBD1 (6 bases). The specimen was peripheral blood. The receptor's source is a man aged 25 to 45 with COVID-19, enrolled during active disease. CDR3 sequence: CASSLYRAYNQPQHF. CDR3 coding DNA: TGTGCCAGCAGTTTATACAGGGCATACAATCAGCCCCAGCATTTT.